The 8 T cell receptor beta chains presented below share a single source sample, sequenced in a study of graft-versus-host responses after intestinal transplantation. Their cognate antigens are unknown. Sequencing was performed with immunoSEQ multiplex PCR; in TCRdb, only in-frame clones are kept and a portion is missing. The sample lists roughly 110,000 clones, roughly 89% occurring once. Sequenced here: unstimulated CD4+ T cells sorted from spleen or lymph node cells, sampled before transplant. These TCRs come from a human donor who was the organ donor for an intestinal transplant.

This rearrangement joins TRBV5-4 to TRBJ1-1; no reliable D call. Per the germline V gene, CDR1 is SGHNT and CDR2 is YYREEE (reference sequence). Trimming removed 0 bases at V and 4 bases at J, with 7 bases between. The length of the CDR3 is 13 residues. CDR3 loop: CASSLGLSTEAFF. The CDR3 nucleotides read TGTGCCAGCAGCTTGGGGCTAAGCACTGAAGCTTTCTTT.

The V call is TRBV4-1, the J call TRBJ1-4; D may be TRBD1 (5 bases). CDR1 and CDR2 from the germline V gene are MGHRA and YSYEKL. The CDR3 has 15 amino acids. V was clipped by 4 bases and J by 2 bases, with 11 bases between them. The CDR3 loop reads CASSLPGSTNEKLFF. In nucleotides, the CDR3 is TGCGCCAGCAGCCTCCCAGGGTCGACTAATGAAAAACTGTTTTTT.

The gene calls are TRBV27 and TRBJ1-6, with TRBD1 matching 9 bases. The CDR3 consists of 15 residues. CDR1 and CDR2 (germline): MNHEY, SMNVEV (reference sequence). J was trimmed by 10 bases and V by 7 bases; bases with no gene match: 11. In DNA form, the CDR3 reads TGTGCCAGCAACCTCCTAGGGACAGGGAACTCACCCCTCCACTTT. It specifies CASNLLGTGNSPLHF.

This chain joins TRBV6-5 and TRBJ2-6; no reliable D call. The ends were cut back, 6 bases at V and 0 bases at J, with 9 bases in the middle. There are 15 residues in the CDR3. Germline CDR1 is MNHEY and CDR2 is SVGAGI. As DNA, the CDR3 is TGTGCCAGCAGCCCCGGAAGCTCTGGGGCCAACGTCCTGACTTTC. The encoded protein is CASSPGSSGANVLTF.

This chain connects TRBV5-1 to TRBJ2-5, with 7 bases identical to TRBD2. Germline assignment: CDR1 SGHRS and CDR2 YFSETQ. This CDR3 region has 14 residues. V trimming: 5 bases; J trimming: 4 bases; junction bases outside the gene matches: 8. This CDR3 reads CASRAGVFAETQYF. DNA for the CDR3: TGCGCCAGCAGGGCGGGAGTCTTCGCAGAGACCCAGTACTTC.

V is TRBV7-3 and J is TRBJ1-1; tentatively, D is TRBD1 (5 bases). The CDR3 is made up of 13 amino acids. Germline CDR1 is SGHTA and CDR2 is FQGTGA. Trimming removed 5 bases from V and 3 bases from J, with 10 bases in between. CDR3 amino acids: CASSQQGYTEAFF. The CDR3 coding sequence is TGTGCCAGCAGCCAGCAGGGATACACTGAAGCTTTCTTT.

CDR3 sequence: CASGGGLNTEAFF. The CDR3 DNA follows: TGTGCCAGCGGGGGGGGGCTGAACACTGAAGCTTTCTTT. This chain links TRBV5-4 with TRBJ1-1; tentatively, D is TRBD1 (6 bases). Germline loops: CDR1 SGHNT, CDR2 YYREEE (reference sequence). V lost 7 bases, J lost 0 bases, and 10 bases lay in between. This CDR3 region has 13 residues.

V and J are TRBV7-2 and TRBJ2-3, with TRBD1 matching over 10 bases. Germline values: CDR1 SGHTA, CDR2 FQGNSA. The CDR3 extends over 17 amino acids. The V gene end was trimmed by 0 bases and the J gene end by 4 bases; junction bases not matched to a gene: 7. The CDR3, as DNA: TGTGCCAGCAGCTTAGCCGGGACAGGGGCGGGCGCAGATACGCAGTATTTT. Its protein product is CASSLAGTGAGADTQYF.